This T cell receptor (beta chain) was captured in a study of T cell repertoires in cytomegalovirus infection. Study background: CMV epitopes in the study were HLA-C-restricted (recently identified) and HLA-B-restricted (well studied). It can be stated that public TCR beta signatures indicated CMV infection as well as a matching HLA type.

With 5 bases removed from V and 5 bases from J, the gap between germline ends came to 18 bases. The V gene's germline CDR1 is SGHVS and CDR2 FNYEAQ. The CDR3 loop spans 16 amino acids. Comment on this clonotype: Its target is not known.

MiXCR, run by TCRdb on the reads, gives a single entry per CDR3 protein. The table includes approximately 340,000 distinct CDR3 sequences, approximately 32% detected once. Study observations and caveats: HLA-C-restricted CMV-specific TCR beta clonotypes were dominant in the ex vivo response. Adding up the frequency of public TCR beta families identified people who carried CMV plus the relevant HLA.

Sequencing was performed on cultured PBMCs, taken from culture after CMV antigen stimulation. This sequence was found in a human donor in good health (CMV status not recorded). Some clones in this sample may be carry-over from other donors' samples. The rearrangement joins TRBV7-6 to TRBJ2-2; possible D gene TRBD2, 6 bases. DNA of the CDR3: TGTGCCAGCAGCCCACCAGGGACTCGCGGAACCGGGGAGCTGTTTTTT. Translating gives CASSPPGTRGTGELFF.